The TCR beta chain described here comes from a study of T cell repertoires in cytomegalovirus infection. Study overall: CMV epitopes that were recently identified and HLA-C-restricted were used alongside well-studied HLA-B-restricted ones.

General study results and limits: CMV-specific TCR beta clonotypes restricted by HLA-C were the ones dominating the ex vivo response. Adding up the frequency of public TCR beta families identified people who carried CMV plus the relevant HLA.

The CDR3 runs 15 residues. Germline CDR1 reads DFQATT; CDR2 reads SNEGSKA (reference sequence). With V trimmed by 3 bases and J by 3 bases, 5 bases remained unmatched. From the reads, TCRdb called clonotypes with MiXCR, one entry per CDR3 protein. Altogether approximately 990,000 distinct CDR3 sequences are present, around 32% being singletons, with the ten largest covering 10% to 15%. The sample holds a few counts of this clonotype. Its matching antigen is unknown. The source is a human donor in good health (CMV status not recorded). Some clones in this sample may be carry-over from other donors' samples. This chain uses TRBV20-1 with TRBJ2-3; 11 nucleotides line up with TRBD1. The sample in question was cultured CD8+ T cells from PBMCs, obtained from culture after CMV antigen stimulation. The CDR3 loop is CSASGQGAWTDTQYF. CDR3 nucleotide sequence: TGCAGTGCTAGTGGACAGGGGGCATGGACAGATACGCAGTATTTT.